This T cell receptor (beta chain) was recovered during a study of blood T cell repertoires in COVID-19. At the level of the study: T cells, B-cell-depleted T cells, or PBMCs provided the cDNA or gDNA that served as material.

The authors' processing: Using reference gene primer amplification, nucleated cell counts were estimated. The repertoire was sequenced with immunoSEQ multiplex PCR; TCRdb's copy has only in-frame clones and lacks some. That table furnishes V, J and clone size, whereas the DNA furnished D and trimming. This table holds about 88,000 clones, approximately 87% found once. The CDR3 is made up of 16 amino acids. The germline CDR1 and CDR2 sequences are MNHEY and SMNVEV (reference sequence). Trimming shortened V by 6 bases and J by 6 bases, and 18 bases separated the two germline ends. This TCR derives from a human donor in a cohort sampled during active COVID-19. Sequenced: peripheral blood. The chain joins TRBV27 to TRBJ1-6; weak D call: TRBD1 (6 bases). The CDR3 DNA is TGTGCCAGCAGCTCTCATACAGGGTACAGTAATTCACCCCTCCACTTT. Translated, it gives CASSSHTGYSNSPLHF.